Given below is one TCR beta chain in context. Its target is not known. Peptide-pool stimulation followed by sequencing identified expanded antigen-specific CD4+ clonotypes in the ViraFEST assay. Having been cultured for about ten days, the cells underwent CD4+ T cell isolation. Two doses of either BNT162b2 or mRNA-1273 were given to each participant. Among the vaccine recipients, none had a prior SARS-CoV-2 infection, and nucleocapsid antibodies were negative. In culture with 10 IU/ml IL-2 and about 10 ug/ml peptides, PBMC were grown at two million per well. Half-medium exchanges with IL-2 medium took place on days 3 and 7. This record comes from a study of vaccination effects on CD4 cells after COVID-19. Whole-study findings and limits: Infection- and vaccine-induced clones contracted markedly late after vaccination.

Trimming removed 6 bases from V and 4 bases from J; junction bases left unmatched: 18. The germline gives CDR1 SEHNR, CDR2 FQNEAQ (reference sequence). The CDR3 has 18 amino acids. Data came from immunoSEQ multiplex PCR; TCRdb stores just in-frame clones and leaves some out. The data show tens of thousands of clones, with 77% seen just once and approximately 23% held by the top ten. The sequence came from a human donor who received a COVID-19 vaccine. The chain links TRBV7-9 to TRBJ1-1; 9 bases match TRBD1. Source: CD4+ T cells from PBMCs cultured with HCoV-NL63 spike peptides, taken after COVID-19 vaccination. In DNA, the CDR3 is TGTGCCAGCAGGGTACCGGGACAGGGAGAGCGCTTAGGCACTGAAGCTTTCTTT. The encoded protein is CASRVPGQGERLGTEAFF.